The next 30 T cell receptor beta chains were all read from a single sample in a study of blood T cell repertoires in COVID-19. Produced via immunoSEQ multiplex PCR; TCRdb's table is partial and in-frame only. The sample holds 15,000 or so clones, approximately 83% seen once. Sequenced material: peripheral blood. These receptors were collected from a human donor in a cohort sampled during active COVID-19.

The J gene is TRBJ1-2, the V gene TRBV7-9; the D is unclear. Germline CDR1 and CDR2: SEHNR and FQNEAQ (reference sequence). The CDR3 runs to 14 residues. V lost 2 bases, J lost 5 bases, and 12 bases lay in between. Here the CDR3 DNA reads TGTGCCAGCAGCTTACTGGACTCATCGTATGGCTACACCTTC. Residues: CASSLLDSSYGYTF.

The CDR3 loop reads CASSKRPGGFEKLFF. CDR3 nucleotide sequence: TGTGCCAGCAGCAAACGCCCAGGAGGGTTCGAAAAACTGTTTTTT. This rearrangement joins TRBV5-6 to TRBJ1-4; D not resolved. This CDR3 is built from 15 residues. The ends were cut back, 4 bases at V and 8 bases at J, with 18 bases in the middle. The germline V gene encodes CDR1 SGHDT and CDR2 YYEEEE. Based on the CDR3 plus reference TRBV5-6 and TRBJ1-4, the full variable domain is DAGVTQSPTHLIKTRGQQVTLRCSPKSGHDTVSWYQQALGQGPQFIFQYYEEEERQRGNFPDRFSGHQFPNYSSELNVNALLLGDSALYLCASSKRPGGFEKLFFGSGTQLSVL.

J is TRBJ2-7 and V is TRBV18; the D is unclear. This CDR3 is 14 amino acids long. The germline V gene has CDR1 KGHSH and CDR2 LQKENI. The V end was cut by 2 bases, the J end by 3 bases, with 11 bases between. CDR3 sequence reads: CASSPLAESYEQYF. In DNA form, the CDR3 reads TGTGCCAGCTCACCATTGGCGGAGAGCTACGAGCAGTACTTC. The complete variable domain, with remaining parts taken from reference TRBV18 and TRBJ2-7, reads NAGVMQNPRHLVRRRGQEARLRCSPMKGHSHVYWYRQLPEEGLKFMVYLQKENIIDESGMPKERFSAEFPKEGPSILRIQQVVRGDSAAYFCASSPLAESYEQYFGPGTRLTVT.

This chain connects TRBV7-8 to TRBJ1-1, with 7 bases aligning to TRBD1. The CDR3 totals 14 residues. The germline V gene encodes CDR1 SGHVS and CDR2 FQNEAQ. Losses at the gene ends were 5 bases for V and 0 bases for J; bases not matched to a gene: 3. CDR3 coding DNA: TGTGCCAGCAGCCCGGGACAGATGAACACTGAAGCTTTCTTT. Its translation: CASSPGQMNTEAFF.

This clone has a single count. The chain couples TRBV18 to TRBJ1-1; D unclear. V lost 1 base to trimming and J lost 3 bases, with 15 bases between them. The CDR3 has 16 residues. Germline assignment: CDR1 KGHSH and CDR2 LQKENI. As DNA, the CDR3 is TGTGCCAGCTCACCACGTCGCAGTGTCGGGGACACTGAAGCTTTCTTT. Translated: CASSPRRSVGDTEAFF.

The V gene is TRBV29-1, the J gene TRBJ2-1; 10 bases fit TRBD2. The CDR3 contains 19 residues. Germline CDR1 SQVTM, CDR2 ANQGSEA. Unmatched junction bases numbered 19, after V lost 6 bases and J lost 2 bases. The CDR3 region is CSVQGGLAGAQITYNEQFF. The CDR3 DNA sequence: TGCAGCGTGCAGGGGGGCCTAGCGGGGGCCCAAATAACCTACAATGAGCAGTTCTTC.

J is TRBJ2-6 and V is TRBV23-1, with TRBD1 matching over 8 bases. TRBV23-1 is known as an ORF, though its function is uncertain. V lost 6 bases, J lost 1 base, and 17 bases stayed unmatched. The CDR3 runs to 20 residues. In nucleotides, the CDR3 is TGCGCCAGCAGACAAGACCTTGGCCCGACAGGGGCGTCTGGGGCCAACGTCCTGACTTTC. This encodes CASRQDLGPTGASGANVLTF.

This rearrangement joins TRBV21-1 to TRBJ2-3; TRBD2, the D gene given by the table, was not confirmed from the DNA. TRBV21-1 is annotated as a pseudogene. This CDR3 has 19 residues. CDR3 sequence (DNA): TGTGCCAGCAGCAACGGATGCGGGGGCCGCTCACAAAACACAGATACGCAGTATTTT. Encoded protein: CASSNGCGGRSQNTDTQYF.

This CDR3 reads CASSLTSGGAGEQFF. CDR3 DNA: TGTGCCAGCAGCTTGACTAGCGGGGGGGCCGGTGAGCAGTTCTTC. The chain recombines TRBV11-2 with TRBJ2-1; TRBD2 agrees at 14 bases. Unmatched junction bases numbered 4, after V lost 3 bases and J lost 9 bases. Germline loops: CDR1 SGHAT, CDR2 FQNNGV. CDR3 size: 15 residues.

The DNA for the CDR3 is TGTGCCAGCAGTGAAGGACAGGGGTGGACTGAAGCTTTCTTT. It codes for CASSEGQGWTEAFF. V gene TRBV28 combines with J gene TRBJ1-1; TRBD1 aligns across 9 bases. CDR3 length equals 14 residues. V was clipped by 5 bases and J by 5 bases; unmatched bases: 6. The germline CDR1 and CDR2 sequences are MDHEN and SYDVKM.

The gene calls are TRBV6-1 and TRBJ1-5; maybe TRBD1 (6 bases). Germline V CDR1 and CDR2: MNHNS, SASEGT. This CDR3 comprises 16 residues. The V gene lost 2 bases and the J gene lost 0 bases, with 11 bases spanning the gap. Written as DNA, the CDR3 is TGTGCCAGCAGTGAACGACAGGAGTATAGCAATCAGCCCCAGCATTTT. It is translated as CASSERQEYSNQPQHF.

The chain carries TRBV29-1 and TRBJ1-2, with a possible D match to TRBD1 (5 bases). Germline V gene lookup returns CDR1 SQVTM and CDR2 ANQGSEA. There are 12 residues in the CDR3. V lost 5 bases and J 7 bases, leaving 14 bases between the germline ends. CDR3 coding DNA: TGCAGCGTTCGGCGGGACTACCGTGGCTACACCTTC. It encodes CSVRRDYRGYTF. Using reference TRBV29-1 and TRBJ1-2 for the parts outside the CDR3, the full variable domain is SAVISQKPSRDICQRGTSLTIQCQVDSQVTMMFWYRQQPGQSLTLIATANQGSEATYESGFVIDKFPISRPNLTFSTLTVSNMSPEDSSIYLCSVRRDYRGYTFGSGTRLTVV.

The chain has TRBV5-1 and TRBJ1-5, with 7 bases matching TRBD1. This CDR3 has 14 amino acids. Losses at the gene ends were 0 bases for V and 7 bases for J; bases not matched to a gene: 4. The germline CDR1 and CDR2 sequences are SGHRS and YFSETQ. CDR3 bases: TGCGCCAGCAGCTTGGATTACAGGGGACAGCCCCAGCATTTT. Translation: CASSLDYRGQPQHF.

The genes are TRBV27 and TRBJ2-1, with D maybe TRBD2 (6 bases). The CDR3 spans 13 residues. V gave up 2 bases and J gave up 6 bases, with 8 bases separating them. Per germline, CDR1 MNHEY and CDR2 SMNVEV (reference sequence). The CDR3 spells CASSLGTPNEQFF. The CDR3 coding sequence is TGTGCCAGCAGTTTAGGGACTCCCAATGAGCAGTTCTTC.

This rearrangement joins TRBV5-1 to TRBJ1-5, with TRBD1 as a possible D gene (5 bases). Germline V gene sequence: CDR1 SGHRS, CDR2 YFSETQ. With 0 bases removed from V and 7 bases from J, the gap between germline ends came to 11 bases. This CDR3 is built from 14 residues. DNA of the CDR3: TGCGCCAGCAGCTTGGGGGGCGGAGACCAGCCCCAGCATTTT. Its protein is CASSLGGGDQPQHF.

The genes are TRBV19 and TRBJ2-1, with D tentatively TRBD1 (5 bases). Per the germline V gene, CDR1 is LNHDA and CDR2 is SQIVND (reference sequence). The ends were cut back, 3 bases at V and 4 bases at J, with 13 bases in the middle. CDR3 length: 15 amino acids. CDR3 loop: CASSISRGPYNEQFF. CDR3 nucleotide sequence: TGTGCCAGTAGTATTTCTAGGGGTCCTTACAATGAGCAGTTCTTC.

This clone was detected only once. The chain recombines TRBV2 with TRBJ1-5; D is possibly TRBD1 (5 bases). The CDR3 is 16 amino acids. V gave up 7 bases and J gave up 0 bases, with 16 bases separating them. In germline, CDR1 is SNHLY, CDR2 FYNNEI. DNA for the CDR3: TGTGCCAGCACTTATGGGGCAGGCTATAGCAATCAGCCCCAGCATTTT. Translating gives CASTYGAGYSNQPQHF. Full variable domain (outside the CDR3, taken from reference TRBV2 and TRBJ1-5): EPEVTQTPSHQVTQMGQEVILRCVPISNHLYFYWYRQILGQKVEFLVSFYNNEISEKSEIFDDQFSVERPDGSNFTLKIRSTKLEDSAMYFCASTYGAGYSNQPQHFGDGTRLSIL.

This clone was found once. The rearrangement joins TRBV2 to TRBJ1-2, with D perhaps matching TRBD1 (6 bases). CDR1 is SNHLY, CDR2 FYNNEI, per germline. Trimming stripped 4 bases from V and 4 bases from J, with 13 bases between. The CDR3 runs 14 residues. DNA for the CDR3: TGTGCCAGCAGTGCCCGGACAGACGCCTATGGCTACACCTTC. Translating gives CASSARTDAYGYTF.

The V and J genes are TRBV18 and TRBJ1-5; no clear D gene. Germline V gene lookup returns CDR1 KGHSH and CDR2 LQKENI. CDR3 size: 16 residues. V gave up 5 bases and J gave up 0 bases, with 14 bases separating them. The CDR3: CASSSAKRYSNQPQHF. CDR3 nucleotide sequence: TGTGCCAGCTCATCCGCTAAGCGGTATAGCAATCAGCCCCAGCATTTT.

This clone was observed once. V is TRBV7-3 and J is TRBJ2-1, with D maybe TRBD1 (6 bases). This CDR3 has 15 amino acids. Trimming shortened V by 5 bases and J by 1 base, and 12 bases separated the two germline ends. From germline, CDR1 is SGHTA and CDR2 FQGTGA. The CDR3 loop reads CASSETGSSYNEQFF. CDR3 nucleotides: TGTGCCAGCAGCGAGACAGGAAGTTCCTACAATGAGCAGTTCTTC.

This rearrangement joins TRBV3-1 (or the pseudogene TRBV3-2) to TRBJ1-6; D remains unclear. The V gene lost 4 bases and the J gene lost 5 bases, with 6 bases spanning the gap. CDR1 and CDR2 (germline): LGHDT, YNNKEL (reference sequence). The CDR3 contains 13 residues. The CDR3 here is CASSLTHNSPLHF. The CDR3 nucleotides are TGTGCCAGCAGCCTAACTCATAATTCACCCCTCCACTTT.

V and J are TRBV5-1 and TRBJ1-6; D gene unclear. Germline loops: CDR1 SGHRS, CDR2 YFSETQ. V lost 1 base, J lost 6 bases, and 14 bases lay in between. The CDR3 is 16 amino acids. The DNA of the CDR3 is TGCGCCAGCAGCTTGAGTCGGTCTACTATTAATTCACCCCTCCACTTT. Protein: CASSLSRSTINSPLHF.

The chain couples TRBV5-1 to TRBJ2-2, with TRBD2 as a possible D gene (5 bases). Germline V lookup: CDR1 SGHRS, CDR2 YFSETQ. V lost 1 base and J lost 2, with 9 bases in between. The CDR3 consists of 15 residues. CDR3 in amino acids: CASSLFGVNTGELFF. DNA for the CDR3: TGCGCCAGCAGCTTGTTCGGGGTCAACACCGGGGAGCTGTTTTTT.

CDR3 coding DNA: TGTGCCAGCAGTGCCAACAGGGAATATGGCTACACCTTC. Its translation is CASSANREYGYTF. The V call is TRBV2, the J call TRBJ1-2; TRBD1 is a possible D gene (6 bases). The germline gives CDR1 SNHLY, CDR2 FYNNEI. The CDR3 loop spans 13 amino acids. V was cut by 4 bases and J by 5 bases, with 11 bases left in between.

The chain carries TRBV9 and TRBJ1-2, with 7 nucleotides matching TRBD1. Germline trimming cut 4 bases from V and 5 bases from J; bases unmatched to any gene: 11. The CDR3 covers 15 residues. Looked up from germline, CDR1 is SGDLS and CDR2 is YYNGEE. CDR3 in DNA: TGTGCCAGCAGCCGCCGGGACAGCTGGGTTTATGGCTACACCTTC. Encoded protein: CASSRRDSWVYGYTF.

Only a few counts were recorded for this clone. The rearrangement joins TRBV6-6 to TRBJ1-5; D is perhaps TRBD1 (5 bases). The CDR3 totals 15 residues. Germline CDR1 reads MNHNY; CDR2 reads SVGAGI (reference sequence). With 2 bases removed from V and 9 bases from J, the gap between germline ends came to 17 bases. CDR3 coding DNA: TGTGCCAGCAGTTACCTGGGGGGATTGTTAAGGCCCCAGCATTTT. Encoded protein: CASSYLGGLLRPQHF.

Worth noting for this clone: The sample carries other DNA sequences with the same CDR3. This rearrangement joins TRBV6-1 to TRBJ1-3; D gene uncertain. The ends were cut back, 3 bases at V and 1 base at J, with 7 bases in the middle. Germline CDR1 and CDR2: MNHNS and SASEGT. This CDR3 contains 14 residues. The CDR3 DNA reads TGTGCCAGCAGTGACGGTGCGTCTGGAAACACCATATATTTT. This gives the protein CASSDGASGNTIYF.

This clone was seen only once. Other DNA sequences in the same sample also yield this CDR3. The rearrangement uses TRBV7-2 and TRBJ1-2; 8 bases match TRBD1. V lost 2 bases, J lost 5 bases, and 7 bases stayed unmatched. The CDR3 extends over 15 amino acids. The germline V gene has CDR1 SGHTA and CDR2 FQGNSA. The CDR3 sequence is CASSLTGQGGYGYTF. The CDR3 DNA reads TGTGCCAGCAGCTTAACCGGACAGGGCGGGTATGGCTACACCTTC.

This rearrangement joins TRBV7-9 to TRBJ2-2; 7 bases are shared with TRBD1. Germline CDR1 SEHNR, CDR2 FQNEAQ (reference sequence). This CDR3 has 15 amino acids. Trimming at V came to 4 bases and at J to 2 bases, leaving 4 bases not matched to a gene. DNA for the CDR3: TGTGCCAGCAGCTCGGGACAGCTTAACACCGGGGAGCTGTTTTTT. Translation gives CASSSGQLNTGELFF.

The CDR3 DNA sequence: TGCGCCAGCAGCCTAGCGGGGGAAAGTCGAAACACCATATATTTT. Amino acids: CASSLAGESRNTIYF. The J gene is TRBJ1-3, the V gene TRBV4-1; possible D gene TRBD1, 5 bases. V shed 4 bases and J shed 5 bases, with 15 bases lying between them. This CDR3 is 15 amino acids long. Germline V CDR1 and CDR2: MGHRA, YSYEKL.